Listed below are T cell receptor beta chains from one sample, sequenced in a study of cytomegalovirus exposure and HLA in healthy donors. Sequencing used immunoSEQ multiplex PCR; TCRdb keeps in-frame clones, though not all of them. The repertoire holds around 97,000 clones, with roughly 80% as singletons. The specimen was PBMCs. These receptors were obtained from a man aged 50 to 59 in good health and CMV-seropositive. Both conserved end residues are part of each CDR3. The order of the fields is D gene, clone size, J gene, V gene, CDR3 DNA, CDR3 protein. A D gene is named only where the DNA matches it firmly. Clone sizes are given selectively: once, few, many, or a class where the clone is expanded.

TRBD2 | . | TRBJ2-7 | TRBV30 | TGTGCCTGGAGTAGGGCGGGAGTAGGGTACGAGCAGTACTTC | CAWSRAGVGYEQYF
. | . | TRBJ1-2 | TRBV5-1 | TGCGCCAGCAGCTTTATGCAATCAGATTATGGCTACACCTTC | CASSFMQSDYGYTF
. | once | TRBJ2-3 | TRBV25-1 | TGTGCCAGCAGTCCCCTGGCGGGCACAGATACGCAGTATTTT | CASSPLAGTDTQYF
TRBD2 | . | TRBJ2-2 | TRBV9 | TGTGCCAGCAGCGGAAGGACTAGCGGGATGTTATCCGGGGAGCTGTTTTTT | CASSGRTSGMLSGELFF
TRBD1 | . | TRBJ1-1 | TRBV11-2 | TGTGCCAGCAGCCCCCTCGGGACAGGGGTTACTGAAGCTTTCTTT | CASSPLGTGVTEAFF
. | . | TRBJ1-6 | TRBV5-1 | TGCGCCAGCAGCTTGGAAGCCCTCTCTAATTCACCCCTCCACTTT | CASSLEALSNSPLHF
. | once | TRBJ2-1 | TRBV12-5 | TGTGCTAGTGGCCCGGGGTGGAATGAGCAGTTCTTC | CASGPGWNEQFF
TRBD2 | . | TRBJ2-7 | TRBV19 | TGTGCCAGTAGTACCCTGTTTCGTTCGGGAGGGCCCCACGAGCAGTACTTC | CASSTLFRSGGPHEQYF
TRBD2 | . | TRBJ2-5 | TRBV19 | TGTGCCAGTAGTATGGTTGCTAGCGGGAGCGGAGAGACCCAGTACTTC | CASSMVASGSGETQYF
TRBD1 | . | TRBJ1-2 | TRBV18 | TGTGCCAGCTCCTCGGGACAGGAAAACTATGGCTACACCTTC | CASSSGQENYGYTF
TRBD1 | . | TRBJ2-3 | TRBV6-1 | TGTGCCAGCATCCTATTTCAAGGGGGCGCGGATACGCAGTATTTT | CASILFQGGADTQYF
. | . | TRBJ1-2 | TRBV28 | TGTGCCAGCAGTTTAGGGGGCGCCCACTATGGCTACACCTTC | CASSLGGAHYGYTF
TRBD1 | . | TRBJ2-3 | TRBV29-1 | TGCAGCGTTGTGTGGCAGGGGGTGGGGACAGATACGCAGTATTTT | CSVVWQGVGTDTQYF
TRBD1 | . | TRBJ2-5 | TRBV7-9 | TGTGCCAGCAGCCCGGGCCCCGACAGGGGAGAGACCCAGTACTTC | CASSPGPDRGETQYF
. | . | TRBJ2-6 | TRBV11-2 | TGTGCCAGCAGCCCAGACAGGGCCAACGTCCTGACTTTC | CASSPDRANVLTF
TRBD2 | . | TRBJ2-5 | TRBV27 | TGTGCCAGCAGTCCGCCTGGACTAGCGGCCCCGGTGGTCCAGTACTTC | CASSPPGLAAPVVQYF
. | . | TRBJ2-3 | TRBV9 | TGTGCCAGCAGCGTAGGGGGGCATGGAGATACGCAGTATTTT | CASSVGGHGDTQYF